Listed here are 9 T cell receptor beta chains from one sample, sequenced in a study of identical twins. MiXCR, run by TCRdb on the 5' RACE reads, gives a single entry per CDR3 protein. In the table there are approximately 300,000 distinct CDR3 sequences, 9.5% of which are singletons. These data were also filed under a second study, of yellow fever vaccine responses in identical twins.

Material: CD8+ T cells sorted from blood. These receptors originate from a woman under 30 in good health.

A word on this clonotype: The junction departs from germline at one end; a sequencing error may be responsible. This CDR3 is CASSLGQGNQPQNF. The CDR3 DNA reads TGTGCCAGCAGTTTAGGACAGGGCAATCAGCCCCAGAATTTT. This chain links TRBV12-3 or TRBV12-4 with TRBJ1-5; 7 bases align to TRBD1. The CDR3 consists of 14 residues.

By share, this clonotype ranks as medium-sized (0.01 to 0.1%). CDR3 in amino acids: CASSPSEFKTQYF. The CDR3 bases are TGTGCCAGCAGCCCAAGCGAATTCAAGACCCAGTACTTC. The rearrangement uses TRBV6-2 or TRBV6-3 and TRBJ2-5; D unresolved. The CDR3 totals 13 residues. V lost 6 bases to trimming and J lost 6 bases, with 14 bases between them. Germline CDR1 and CDR2: MNHEY and SVGEGT.

The V and J genes are TRBV20-1 and TRBJ2-4; 8 positions agree with TRBD1. Per germline, CDR1 DFQATT and CDR2 SNEGSKA (reference sequence). The CDR3 totals 13 residues. The DNA of the CDR3 is TGCTTCTCAAAACAGGGGGTCGGAAACATTCAGTACTTC. Its translation: CFSKQGVGNIQYF.

This clonotype was picked up many times. The chain uses TRBV6-2 or TRBV6-3 and TRBJ2-2; D is ambiguous. This CDR3 has 13 amino acids. V lost 0 bases, J lost 5 bases, and 4 bases lay in between. CDR1 and CDR2 from the germline V gene are MNHEY and SVGEGT. CDR3: CASSYSETGELFF. CDR3 sequence (DNA): TGTGCCAGCAGTTACTCCGAAACCGGGGAGCTGTTTTTT.

This clonotype has only one observation. The V gene is TRBV7-9, the J gene TRBJ2-5, with D perhaps matching TRBD1 (7 bases). With 2 bases removed from V and 2 bases from J, the gap between germline ends came to 18 bases. The germline gives CDR1 SEHNR, CDR2 FQNEAQ (reference sequence). The CDR3 has 17 amino acids. The CDR3 DNA reads TGTGCCAGCAGCTTACCCCGACAGGGACTTATTCAAGAGACCCAGTACTTC. Translated, it gives CASSLPRQGLIQETQYF.

This CDR3 reads CASSSPRVAQFF. DNA for the CDR3: TGTGCCAGCAGTTCTCCCCGGGTTGCGCAGTTCTTC. This rearrangement joins TRBV7-2 to TRBJ2-1; D gene uncertain. The length of the CDR3 is 12 residues. Germline-derived CDR1 and CDR2 are SGHTA and FQGNSA. With 6 bases removed from V and 12 bases from J, the gap between germline ends came to 15 bases.

This chain links TRBV2 with TRBJ2-7, with TRBD2 matching 11 bases. This CDR3 region has 17 residues. CDR1 is SNHLY and CDR2 is FYNNEI in the germline V gene. Trimming removed 3 bases from V and 0 bases from J; junction bases left unmatched: 7. The CDR3 sequence: CASSEGLAEDSSYEQYF. The CDR3 region has the DNA TGTGCCAGCAGTGAGGGACTAGCGGAGGATAGCTCCTACGAGCAGTACTTC.

This clonotype was observed many times. The J gene is TRBJ2-7, the V gene TRBV4-3; D is unresolved. In germline, CDR1 is LGHNA, CDR2 YSLEER. V was shortened by 0 bases and J by 2 bases, with 11 bases between the two germline ends. This CDR3 is built from 15 residues. CDR3 protein: CASSQDRAVTYEQYF. Written as DNA, the CDR3 is TGCGCCAGCAGCCAAGATAGGGCCGTAACCTACGAGCAGTACTTC.

At least ten counts were recorded for this clonotype. DNA for the CDR3: TGCAGCGTTGTAACTAGCGGTTACTCCTACGAGCAGTACTTC. Translation: CSVVTSGYSYEQYF. The chain has TRBV29-1 and TRBJ2-7, with TRBD2 matching 8 bases. After removal of 4 bases from V and 0 bases from J, the junction contained 5 bases not matched to a gene. This CDR3 is 14 amino acids long. The V gene's germline CDR1 is SQVTM and CDR2 ANQGSEA.